This TCR beta chain was recorded in a study of blood T cell repertoires in COVID-19. Study-level information: The cDNA or gDNA used as material had been derived from T cells, B-cell-depleted T cells, or PBMCs.

Germline V gene sequence: CDR1 SGDLS, CDR2 YYNGEE. V was trimmed by 3 bases and J by 9 bases, leaving 17 bases between them. The CDR3 consists of 14 residues. Recruited during active infection, patients (from Seattle) were subsequently followed longitudinally. Original analysis: Amplification from reference gene primers served as the basis for estimated nucleated cell counts. Data came from immunoSEQ multiplex PCR; TCRdb stores just in-frame clones and leaves some out. V, J and clone size are taken as reported in that table, and D and trimming were inferred from the DNA itself. The profile shows roughly 150,000 clones, 85% to 90% of them singletons.

Sequencing used peripheral blood. The V call is TRBV9, the J call TRBJ2-3, with D perhaps TRBD2 (5 bases). This clonotype was obtained from a young man with COVID-19, enrolled during active disease. The CDR3 DNA reads as TGTGCCAGCAGCGCCCGCTCCGGGGAAGGAACGCAGTATTTT. This codes for CASSARSGEGTQYF.